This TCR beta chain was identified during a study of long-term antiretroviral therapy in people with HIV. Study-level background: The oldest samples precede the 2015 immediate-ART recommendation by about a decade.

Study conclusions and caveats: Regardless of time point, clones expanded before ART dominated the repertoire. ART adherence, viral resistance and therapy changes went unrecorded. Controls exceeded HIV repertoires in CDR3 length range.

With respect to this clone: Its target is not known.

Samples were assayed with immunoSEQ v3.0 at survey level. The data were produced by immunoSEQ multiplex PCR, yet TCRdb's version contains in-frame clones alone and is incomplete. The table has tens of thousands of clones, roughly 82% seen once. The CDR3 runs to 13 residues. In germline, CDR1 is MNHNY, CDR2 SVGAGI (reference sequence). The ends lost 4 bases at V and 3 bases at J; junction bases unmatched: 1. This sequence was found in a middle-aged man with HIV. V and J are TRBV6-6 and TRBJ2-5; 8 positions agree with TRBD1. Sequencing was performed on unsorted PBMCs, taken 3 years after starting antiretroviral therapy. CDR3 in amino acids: CASSLQGEETQYF. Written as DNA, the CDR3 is TGTGCCAGCAGTTTACAGGGGGAAGAGACCCAGTACTTC.